This TCR beta chain was captured in a study of OX40 agonist ivuxolimab in advanced cancers. As for the study in general: Ivuxolimab is an agonistic anti-OX40 (CD134) antibody, and patients were treated with it. Study-wide points: At 0.1 to 3.0 mg/kg, CD4+ and CD8+ blood T cells expanded clonally by week 6.

Concerning this clone itself: Its antigen is currently unknown.

From germline, CDR1 is MDHEN and CDR2 SYDVKM. The CDR3 contains 18 residues. The trim removed 6 bases at V and 2 bases at J, leaving 16 bases unmatched. Sampling of blood occurred at baseline, cycle 4 day 1, and cycle 7 day 1. Sequenced by immunoSEQ multiplex PCR; TCRdb stores in-frame clones only, minus some. This sample has about 72,000 clones, with around four fifths found just once. The TCR comes from an adult with an advanced solid tumor such as melanoma, head and neck, liver or kidney cancer. The rearrangement links TRBV28 to TRBJ2-7; 10 bases are a match to TRBD2. The sequencing used CD4+ or CD8+ T cells sorted from blood, collected in a trial of the OX40 agonist ivuxolimab. In DNA, the CDR3 is TGTGCCAGCAGCCGAAAGGGCCGCACTAGCGGGAAAACCTACGAGCAGTACTTC. It translates to CASSRKGRTSGKTYEQYF.